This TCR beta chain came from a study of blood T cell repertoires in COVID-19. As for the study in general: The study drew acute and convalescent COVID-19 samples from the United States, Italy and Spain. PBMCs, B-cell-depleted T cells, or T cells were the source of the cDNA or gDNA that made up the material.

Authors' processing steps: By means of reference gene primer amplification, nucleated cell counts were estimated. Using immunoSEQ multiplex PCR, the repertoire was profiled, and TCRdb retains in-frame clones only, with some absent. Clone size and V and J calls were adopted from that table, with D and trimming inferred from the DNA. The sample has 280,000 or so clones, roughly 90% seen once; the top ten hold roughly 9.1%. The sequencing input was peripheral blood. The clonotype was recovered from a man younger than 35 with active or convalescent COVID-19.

CDR3 protein: CASRGVVGTDTQYF. In DNA form, the CDR3 reads TGTGCCAGTAGGGGAGTGGTGGGCACAGATACGCAGTATTTT. The chain employs TRBV19 and TRBJ2-3, with D possibly matching TRBD2 (5 bases). Per the germline V gene, CDR1 is LNHDA and CDR2 is SQIVND (reference sequence). V was shortened by 6 bases and J by 1 base, with 11 bases between the two germline ends. There are 14 residues in the CDR3.